These 25 T cell receptor beta chains were sequenced from one sample in a study of blood T cell repertoires in COVID-19. Some clones are missing from TCRdb's copy, which holds only in-frame ones; the method was immunoSEQ multiplex PCR. This sample yields under 300,000 clones, of which more than 75% are seen a single time; about 1.5% belongs to the top ten. Specimen: PBMCs or T cells enriched from blood (not recorded which). The receptors shown here come from a woman in her forties or fifties who had recovered from COVID-19.

This chain joins TRBV6-6 and TRBJ1-1; no definite D call. V lost 5 bases and J 6 bases, leaving 10 bases between the germline ends. Looked up from germline, CDR1 is MNHNY and CDR2 is SVGAGI (reference sequence). CDR3 length equals 12 residues. CDR3 sequence: CASSEEEAEAFF. In DNA, the CDR3 is TGTGCCAGCAGTGAGGAGGAGGCTGAAGCTTTCTTT.

This clone was detected only once. V is TRBV28 and J is TRBJ2-5; the match to TRBD2 covers 8 bases. The CDR3 contains 14 residues. Germline-derived CDR1 and CDR2 are MDHEN and SYDVKM. Trimming took 5 bases from V and 1 from J; bases not matched to a gene: 3. The CDR3 sequence: CASSPLAVQETQYF. The CDR3 coding sequence is TGTGCCAGCAGTCCACTAGCGGTCCAAGAGACCCAGTACTTC.

This rearrangement joins TRBV19 to TRBJ1-2; 7 nucleotides line up with TRBD1. CDR3 length equals 15 residues. The junction had 10 bases not matched to a gene; V was cut back by 4 bases and J by 5 bases. Germline CDR1 is LNHDA and CDR2 is SQIVND (reference sequence). The CDR3 sequence is CASSRRQGYYYGYTF. The CDR3 region has the DNA TGTGCCAGTAGTAGACGACAGGGATATTATTATGGCTACACCTTC.

The rearrangement uses TRBV25-1 and TRBJ1-1, with D possibly being TRBD1 (6 bases). The CDR3 covers 16 residues. Germline lookup yields CDR1 MGHDK and CDR2 SYGVNS. The ends were cut back, 3 bases at V and 0 bases at J, with 14 bases in the middle. CDR3 nucleotides: TGTGCCAGCAGTGACCGACGGACAGCGATGAACACTGAAGCTTTCTTT. This sequence encodes CASSDRRTAMNTEAFF.

The chain is built from TRBV30 and TRBJ1-6, with 8 bases lining up with TRBD1. V lost 5 bases to trimming and J lost 7 bases; unmatched junction nucleotides: 4. CDR1 is GTSNPN and CDR2 is SVGIG in the germline V gene (reference sequence). The CDR3 has 13 amino acids. DNA for the CDR3: TGTGCCTGGGGGACAGGCGACAATTCACCCCTCCACTTT. The encoded protein is CAWGTGDNSPLHF. Full variable domain (outside the CDR3, taken from reference TRBV30 and TRBJ1-6): SQTIHQWPATLVQPVGSPLSLECTVEGTSNPNLYWYRQAAGRGLQLLFYSVGIGQISSEVPQNLSASRPQDRQFILSSKKLLLSDSGFYLCAWGTGDNSPLHFGNGTRLTVT.

The chain recombines TRBV11-2 with TRBJ2-1; D remains ambiguous. Per the germline V gene, CDR1 is SGHAT and CDR2 is FQNNGV. Trimming left V 1 base short and J 3 bases short, with 10 bases between. The CDR3 consists of 15 residues. CDR3 DNA sequence: TGTGCCAGCAGCTTAGGTAGAGCCTACTACAATGAGCAGTTCTTC. As protein: CASSLGRAYYNEQFF.

This clone has only one observation. This chain uses TRBV6-5 with TRBJ1-1, with D possibly TRBD1 on 5 matching bases. This CDR3 spans 15 amino acids. V lost 2 bases, J lost 7 bases, and 17 bases lay in between. Germline V CDR1 and CDR2: MNHEY, SVGAGI. CDR3 bases: TGTGCCAGCAGTTACGGATCCGGGACTGTCCGTGAAGCTTTCTTT. Its translation is CASSYGSGTVREAFF.

The genes are TRBV18 and TRBJ1-2, with a weak D call TRBD1 (5 bases). Germline V lookup: CDR1 KGHSH, CDR2 LQKENI. V was trimmed by 8 bases and J by 0 bases, leaving 16 bases between them. CDR3 length equals 15 residues. The CDR3 DNA reads TGTGCCAGCACAACCGAACCGACAGCTAACTATGGCTACACCTTC. This codes for CASTTEPTANYGYTF.

The chain has TRBV11-3 and TRBJ2-5; 12 bases align to TRBD1. The CDR3 contains 15 residues. Per the germline V gene, CDR1 is SGHNT and CDR2 is YENEEA. The J segment lost 5 bases and the V segment lost 5 bases, leaving 6 bases of the junction unmatched. The CDR3 is CASSPGTGGRETQYF. The CDR3 DNA reads TGTGCCAGCAGCCCGGGGACAGGGGGCCGCGAGACCCAGTACTTC.

This clone was recorded a few times. The chain joins TRBV4-3 to TRBJ1-2; 7 bases fit TRBD1. The CDR3 contains 14 residues. CDR1 LGHNA and CDR2 YSLEER come from the germline V gene. V lost 0 bases, J lost 3 bases, and 1 base stayed unmatched. In DNA form, the CDR3 reads TGCGCCAGCAGCCAAGATACAGGGGACTATGGCTACACCTTC. It is translated as CASSQDTGDYGYTF.

The rearrangement joins TRBV6-5 to TRBJ2-7; TRBD1 aligns across 10 bases. The junction had 8 bases not matched to a gene; V was cut back by 2 bases and J by 7 bases. CDR3 length: 15 amino acids. Looked up from germline, CDR1 is MNHEY and CDR2 is SVGAGI. The CDR3 nucleotides are TGTGCCAGCAGTTACACCGGGACAGGGGTACAAGAGCAGTACTTC. Its translation is CASSYTGTGVQEQYF.

This chain joins TRBV9 and TRBJ2-2; 8 positions match TRBD2. V trimming: 7 bases; J trimming: 0 bases; junction bases outside the gene matches: 5. Germline loops: CDR1 SGDLS, CDR2 YYNGEE. The CDR3 consists of 15 residues. The CDR3, as DNA: TGTGCCAGCGGGGTTAGCGGGACGAACACCGGGGAGCTGTTTTTT. Translating it yields CASGVSGTNTGELFF.

The chain has TRBV19 and TRBJ1-5, with D possibly matching TRBD1 (6 bases). V was shortened by 7 bases and J by 0 bases, with 16 bases between the two germline ends. Germline V CDR1 and CDR2: LNHDA, SQIVND (reference sequence). The CDR3 has 16 amino acids. The CDR3 sequence: CASNPGGRHSNQPQHF. CDR3 nucleotides: TGTGCCAGTAACCCTGGGGGCCGCCATAGCAATCAGCCCCAGCATTTT.

The V and J genes are TRBV7-9 and TRBJ1-1; D not certain. Trimming shortened V by 5 bases and J by 3 bases, and 16 bases separated the two germline ends. In germline, CDR1 is SEHNR, CDR2 FQNEAQ (reference sequence). The CDR3 contains 15 residues. The CDR3 nucleotides read TGTGCCAGCAGCCCCGACCGGGTCGGGGACACTGAAGCTTTCTTT. It is translated as CASSPDRVGDTEAFF.

The chain couples TRBV30 to TRBJ1-5; TRBD1 agrees at 9 bases. The J segment lost 4 bases and the V segment lost 3 bases, leaving 7 bases of the junction unmatched. CDR1 is GTSNPN and CDR2 is SVGIG in the germline V gene (reference sequence). The CDR3 consists of 15 residues. The CDR3 coding sequence is TGTGCCTGGAGCCGTACCGGGACAGGGAATCAGCCCCAGCATTTT. Protein sequence: CAWSRTGTGNQPQHF.

Here the CDR3 reads CASSLVAASTDTQYF. CDR3 sequence (DNA): TGTGCCAGCAGCTTAGTAGCGGCTAGCACAGATACGCAGTATTTT. V is TRBV7-3 and J is TRBJ2-3, with D maybe TRBD2 (6 bases). Trimming took 2 bases from V and 0 from J, leaving 9 bases between them. This CDR3 is 15 amino acids long. Looked up from germline, CDR1 is SGHTA and CDR2 is FQGTGA.

V and J are TRBV11-2 and TRBJ2-1; 8 nucleotides align to TRBD2. CDR1 is SGHAT and CDR2 is FQNNGV in the germline V gene. V was pared by 3 bases and J by 6 bases, with 10 bases of the junction left unmatched. There are 16 residues in the CDR3. CDR3 sequence (DNA): TGTGCCAGCAGCTTGCGCACCGGGAGGGCCAGCAATGAGCAGTTCTTC. Protein product: CASSLRTGRASNEQFF.

This clone has a handful of counts. The chain has TRBV3-1 (or the pseudogene TRBV3-2) and TRBJ2-3, with D possibly being TRBD2 (5 bases). Trimming removed 3 bases at V and 3 bases at J, with 13 bases between. The length of the CDR3 is 15 residues. Germline lookup yields CDR1 LGHDT and CDR2 YNNKEL (reference sequence). The CDR3 DNA reads TGTGCCAGCAGCCAGAGGAACGGGATAACAGATACGCAGTATTTT. It codes for CASSQRNGITDTQYF.

The chain has TRBV5-1 and TRBJ1-1; the D is unclear. V was clipped by 4 bases and J by 5 bases, with 15 bases between them. The germline CDR1 and CDR2 sequences are SGHRS and YFSETQ. The length of the CDR3 is 14 residues. CDR3 sequence: CASSLRDFGTEAFF. Here the CDR3 DNA reads TGCGCCAGCAGCCTCCGGGATTTCGGGACTGAAGCTTTCTTT.

The chain couples TRBV29-1 to TRBJ2-6; D is unresolved. CDR1 and CDR2 (germline): SQVTM, ANQGSEA. The CDR3 sequence is 14 residues long. Trimming pared 3 bases from V and 0 bases from J, leaving 6 bases between. The CDR3 region has the DNA TGCAGCGTTGAGGCCTTCTCTGGGGCCAACGTCCTGACTTTC. Its translation: CSVEAFSGANVLTF.

CDR3 region: CASKLAGNTYEQYF. CDR3 DNA sequence: TGTGCCAGCAAACTAGCGGGAAACACCTACGAGCAGTACTTC. The chain links TRBV28 to TRBJ2-7; 10 nucleotides align to TRBD2. Germline V gives CDR1 MDHEN, CDR2 SYDVKM. The CDR3 is made up of 14 amino acids. V gave up 7 bases and J gave up 2 bases; unmatched junction bases: 5.

This chain links TRBV6-1 with TRBJ1-1, with D tentatively TRBD1 (5 bases). Germline V gene sequence: CDR1 MNHNS, CDR2 SASEGT. V was clipped by 1 base and J by 4 bases, with 13 bases between them. The CDR3 runs to 15 residues. The CDR3 region is CASSEVPGGVTEAFF. The CDR3 bases are TGTGCCAGCAGTGAAGTCCCGGGGGGGGTCACTGAAGCTTTCTTT.

This chain uses TRBV28 with TRBJ1-1, with TRBD1 matching over 7 bases. The junction had 11 bases not matched to a gene; V was cut back by 2 bases and J by 5 bases. The germline V gene has CDR1 MDHEN and CDR2 SYDVKM. CDR3 size: 16 residues. DNA for the CDR3: TGTGCCAGCAGTTTACGACAGGGTACGTCGAGGACTGAAGCTTTCTTT. It yields the protein CASSLRQGTSRTEAFF.

The chain is built from TRBV7-9 and TRBJ1-4, with a possible D match to TRBD1 (6 bases). The CDR3 is made up of 15 amino acids. From germline, CDR1 is SEHNR and CDR2 FQNEAQ (reference sequence). Trimming took off 1 base at V and 8 bases at J, with 14 bases between the two ends. The CDR3 sequence: CASSLEGRGVEKLFF. In DNA, the CDR3 is TGTGCCAGCAGCTTAGAGGGCAGGGGCGTGGAAAAACTGTTTTTT.

This chain uses TRBV19 with TRBJ2-7, with 9 positions matching TRBD1. The CDR3 is made up of 16 amino acids. Germline CDR1 LNHDA, CDR2 SQIVND (reference sequence). J lost 2 bases, V lost 4 bases, and 9 bases had no gene match. CDR3 in amino acids: CASSNNRGPIAYEQYF. The CDR3 nucleotides read TGTGCCAGTAGTAATAACAGGGGGCCAATCGCCTACGAGCAGTACTTC.